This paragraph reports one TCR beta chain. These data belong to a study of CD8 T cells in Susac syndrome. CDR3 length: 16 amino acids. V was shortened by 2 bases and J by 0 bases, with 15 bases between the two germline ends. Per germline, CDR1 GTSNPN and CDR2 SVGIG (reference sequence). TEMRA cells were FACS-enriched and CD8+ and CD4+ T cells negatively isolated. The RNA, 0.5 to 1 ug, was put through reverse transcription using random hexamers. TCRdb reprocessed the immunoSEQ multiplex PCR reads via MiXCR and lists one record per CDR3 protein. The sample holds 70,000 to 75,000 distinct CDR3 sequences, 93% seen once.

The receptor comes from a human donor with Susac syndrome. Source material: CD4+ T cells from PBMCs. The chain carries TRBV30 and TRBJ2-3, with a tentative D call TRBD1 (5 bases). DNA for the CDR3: TGTGCCTGGAGTAGGGGTGGGATGACTAGCACAGATACGCAGTATTTT. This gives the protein CAWSRGGMTSTDTQYF.